This T cell receptor (beta chain) came from a study of blood T cell repertoires in COVID-19. Study in general: Specimens from acute and convalescent COVID-19 originated in the United States, Italy and Spain.

The CDR3 covers 14 residues. Germline assignment: CDR1 SEHNR and CDR2 FQNEAQ (reference sequence). Trimming took 0 bases from V and 5 from J, leaving 10 bases between them. How the authors handled the data: Scientists estimated how many nucleated cells there were by amplifying reference gene primers. Assay used: immunoSEQ multiplex PCR; TCRdb lists only in-frame clones, some missing. The V and J calls and clone size come from that table; D and trimming were worked out from the DNA. This sample yields under 200,000 clones, of which 85% to 90% are seen a single time; more than 6.5% belongs to the top ten.

The rearrangement links TRBV7-9 to TRBJ1-1; D is uncertain. The material sequenced was peripheral blood. The clonotype comes from a woman of 80 years or more in a cohort sampled during active or convalescent COVID-19. CDR3 protein: CASSLALENTEAFF. In nucleotides, the CDR3 is TGTGCCAGCAGCTTAGCCTTAGAGAATACTGAAGCTTTCTTT.